A single sample is the source of the 18 T cell receptor beta chains below, sequenced in a study of OX40 agonist ivuxolimab in advanced cancers. Sequencing was performed with immunoSEQ multiplex PCR; in TCRdb, only in-frame clones are kept and a portion is missing. The table lists around 62,000 clones, more than 70% of them singletons, with 0.68% in the top ten. Sequenced here: CD4+ or CD8+ T cells sorted from blood, sampled in a trial of the OX40 agonist ivuxolimab. The receptors shown here come from an adult with an advanced solid tumor such as melanoma, head and neck, liver or kidney cancer.

The chain couples TRBV5-5 to TRBJ1-2; maybe TRBD1 (5 bases). Per the germline V gene, CDR1 is SGHKS and CDR2 is YYEKEE (reference sequence). The CDR3 contains 14 residues. Trimming removed 0 bases from V and 4 bases from J, with 10 bases in between. The CDR3 DNA follows: TGTGCCAGCAGCTTGGCACAGGATGTCTATGGCTACACCTTC. Translating gives CASSLAQDVYGYTF.

The rearrangement joins TRBV6-1 to TRBJ2-7; no clear D. V shed 2 bases and J shed 9 bases, with 8 bases lying between them. The CDR3 extends over 11 amino acids. Germline CDR1 is MNHNS and CDR2 is SASEGT. As DNA, the CDR3 is TGTGCCAGCAGTGAAAAAAGTAGGCAGTACTTC. Its protein product is CASSEKSRQYF.

The V and J genes are TRBV12-5 and TRBJ1-5; 8 positions match TRBD1. Per the germline V gene, CDR1 is LGHNT and CDR2 is FRNRAP. The ends lost 3 bases at V and 5 bases at J; junction bases unmatched: 6. The CDR3 sequence is 15 residues long. This CDR3 reads CASGFGAGGDQPQHF. DNA of the CDR3: TGTGCTAGTGGTTTTGGGGCAGGGGGCGATCAGCCCCAGCATTTT. The entire variable domain, with the rest obtained from reference TRBV12-5 and TRBJ1-5, is as follows: DARVTQTPRHKVTEMGQEVTMRCQPILGHNTVFWYRQTMMQGLELLAYFRNRAPLDDSGMPKDRFSAEMPDATLATLKIQPSEPRDSAVYFCASGFGAGGDQPQHFGDGTRLSIL.

About this clone: This CDR3 is also generated by other DNA sequences in the sample. The chain has TRBV5-4 and TRBJ2-3, with D unresolved. Germline CDR1 SGHNT, CDR2 YYREEE (reference sequence). This CDR3 spans 13 amino acids. Trimming removed 0 bases from V and 2 bases from J, with 4 bases in between. CDR3 amino acids: CASSLDSTDTQYF. CDR3 DNA: TGTGCCAGCAGCTTGGATTCCACAGATACGCAGTATTTT. The full variable domain, its missing parts supplied by reference TRBV5-4 and TRBJ2-3, is ETGVTQSPTHLIKTRGQQVTLRCSSQSGHNTVSWYQQALGQGPQFIFQYYREEENGRGNFPPRFSGLQFPNYSSELNVNALELDDSALYLCASSLDSTDTQYFGPGTRLTVL.

The chain carries TRBV11-2 and TRBJ2-1, with no clear D. Between the trimmed V and J ends, which lost 1 base and 2 bases, there was a span of 9 bases. CDR1 SGHAT and CDR2 FQNNGV come from the germline V gene. The CDR3 spans 15 residues. The CDR3 region has the DNA TGTGCCAGCAGCTTAGGGTTAGGGACCTACAATGAGCAGTTCTTC. Translation: CASSLGLGTYNEQFF.

The CDR3 DNA reads TGTGCCAGCGGGCTAGCGGGCGGTCTGGAGCAGTACTTC. Its protein product is CASGLAGGLEQYF. This chain uses TRBV25-1 with TRBJ2-7; 8 bases line up with TRBD2. J gave up 7 bases and V 8 bases, and 10 bases lay outside the gene matches. The V gene's germline CDR1 is MGHDK and CDR2 SYGVNS. CDR3 size: 13 residues.

V gene TRBV6-5 combines with J gene TRBJ2-2; D possibly corresponds to TRBD1 (6 bases). Germline assignment: CDR1 MNHEY and CDR2 SVGAGI. The length of the CDR3 is 13 residues. Between the trimmed V and J ends, which lost 4 bases and 6 bases, there was a span of 9 bases. The CDR3 DNA reads TGTGCCAGCAGTTGGACAGCAGCCGGGGAGCTGTTTTTT. Residues: CASSWTAAGELFF.

This clone was seen only a few times. V usage is TRBV7-2 and J usage is TRBJ1-1; D remains ambiguous. The CDR3 is made up of 15 amino acids. CDR1 and CDR2 from the germline V gene are SGHTA and FQGNSA. The V end lost 1 base, the J end lost 5 bases, and 14 bases lay between the germline ends. In nucleotides, the CDR3 is TGTGCCAGCAGCTTAGGCCGCAAGGCCATAACTGAAGCTTTCTTT. Encoded protein: CASSLGRKAITEAFF. The full variable domain, rest sourced from reference TRBV7-2 and TRBJ1-1, is GAGVSQSPSNKVTEKGKDVELRCDPISGHTALYWYRQSLGQGLEFLIYFQGNSAPDKSGLPSDRFSAERTGGSVSTLTIQRTQQEDSAVYLCASSLGRKAITEAFFGQGTRLTVV.

The chain uses TRBV18 and TRBJ2-1; 10 nucleotides match TRBD2. V lost 2 bases to trimming and J lost 5 bases; unmatched junction nucleotides: 9. From germline, CDR1 is KGHSH and CDR2 LQKENI. The CDR3 has 17 amino acids. Here the CDR3 reads CASSPRLAGGPNNEQFF. In DNA, the CDR3 is TGTGCCAGCTCACCAAGATTAGCGGGGGGACCGAACAATGAGCAGTTCTTC. The full variable domain, with the rest looked up from reference TRBV18 and TRBJ2-1, is NAGVMQNPRHLVRRRGQEARLRCSPMKGHSHVYWYRQLPEEGLKFMVYLQKENIIDESGMPKERFSAEFPKEGPSILRIQQVVRGDSAAYFCASSPRLAGGPNNEQFFGPGTRLTVL.

As DNA, the CDR3 is TGCGCCAGCAGCCAAGTGGACAGTCTGGGGTATGGCTACACCTTC. It translates to CASSQVDSLGYGYTF. The chain is built from TRBV4-3 and TRBJ1-2, with D perhaps matching TRBD1 (6 bases). From germline, CDR1 is LGHNA and CDR2 YSLEER. The germline V and J ends were trimmed by 1 base and 5 bases, with 14 bases remaining between them. CDR3 length: 15 residues.

This sequence joins TRBV7-8 and TRBJ1-2; no clear D. The CDR3 runs to 13 residues. From germline, CDR1 is SGHVS and CDR2 FQNEAQ. The V end was cut by 1 base, the J end by 8 bases, with 11 bases between. CDR3 sequence (DNA): TGTGCCAGCAGCTTAGATTCTCAGCGGGGCTACACCTTC. This gives the protein CASSLDSQRGYTF.

A remark on this clone: This sample includes further DNA sequences coding for the same CDR3. The chain combines TRBV18 with TRBJ2-5; a weak D match, TRBD2 (6 bases). Germline V gene lookup returns CDR1 KGHSH and CDR2 LQKENI. The ends were cut back, 2 bases at V and 2 bases at J, with 6 bases in the middle. The CDR3 is made up of 13 amino acids. In nucleotides, the CDR3 is TGTGCCAGCTCACCAGGGGGGCAAGAGACCCAGTACTTC. Its protein is CASSPGGQETQYF.

This clone is a singleton in its sample. V and J are TRBV7-9 and TRBJ1-2, with unresolved D. Between the trimmed V and J ends, which lost 2 bases and 1 base, there was a span of 5 bases. This CDR3 has 13 amino acids. Germline V lookup: CDR1 SEHNR, CDR2 FQNEAQ (reference sequence). The CDR3 nucleotides are TGTGCCAGCAGCTTAACTATTAACTATGGCTACACCTTC. It codes for CASSLTINYGYTF. Based on the CDR3 plus reference TRBV7-9 and TRBJ1-2, the full variable domain is DTGVSQNPRHKITKRGQNVTFRCDPISEHNRLYWYRQTLGQGPEFLTYFQNEAQLEKSRLLSDRFSAERPKGSFSTLEIQRTEQGDSAMYLCASSLTINYGYTFGSGTRLTVV.

The CDR3 DNA is TGTGCCAGCAGCTTGGGTGAAGCTGGAAACACCATATATTTT. Encoded protein: CASSLGEAGNTIYF. The chain combines TRBV7-2 with TRBJ1-3; D remains unclear. Trimming removed 3 bases from V and 2 bases from J, with 8 bases in between. Germline CDR1 and CDR2: SGHTA and FQGNSA. The CDR3 runs 14 residues.

V usage is TRBV2 and J usage is TRBJ2-1; 7 bases agree with TRBD1. V shed 4 bases, J shed 7 bases, and the junction held 4 bases outside the gene matches. The CDR3 extends over 13 amino acids. Germline V lookup: CDR1 SNHLY, CDR2 FYNNEI. The CDR3 loop reads CASSGDRVNEQFF. The DNA for the CDR3 is TGTGCCAGCAGTGGGGACAGAGTTAATGAGCAGTTCTTC.

The CDR3 DNA sequence: TGTGCCAGTAGTATAAAGGGACAGGGAAGATTTTACGAGCAGTACTTC. Its protein is CASSIKGQGRFYEQYF. The chain uses TRBV19 and TRBJ2-7; TRBD1 matches 9 bases. The germline V gene has CDR1 LNHDA and CDR2 SQIVND (reference sequence). This CDR3 spans 16 amino acids. Unmatched junction bases numbered 9, after V lost 2 bases and J lost 4 bases.

This chain uses TRBV4-3 with TRBJ1-5; 9 nucleotides agree with TRBD1. The V gene end was trimmed by 3 bases and the J gene end by 5 bases; junction bases not matched to a gene: 5. CDR1 is LGHNA and CDR2 is YSLEER in the germline V gene. The CDR3 is made up of 15 amino acids. The CDR3: CASSQGDRDYQPQHF. CDR3 nucleotides: TGCGCCAGCAGCCAGGGGGACAGGGACTATCAGCCCCAGCATTTT.

This CDR3 is CASSTSPGGTEAFF. Here the CDR3 DNA reads TGTGCCAGCAGCACATCCCCTGGGGGAACTGAAGCTTTCTTT. V and J are TRBV9 and TRBJ1-1; possible D gene TRBD1, 5 bases. Germline loops: CDR1 SGDLS, CDR2 YYNGEE. Trimming stripped 4 bases from V and 5 bases from J, with 15 bases between. The CDR3 is 14 amino acids.